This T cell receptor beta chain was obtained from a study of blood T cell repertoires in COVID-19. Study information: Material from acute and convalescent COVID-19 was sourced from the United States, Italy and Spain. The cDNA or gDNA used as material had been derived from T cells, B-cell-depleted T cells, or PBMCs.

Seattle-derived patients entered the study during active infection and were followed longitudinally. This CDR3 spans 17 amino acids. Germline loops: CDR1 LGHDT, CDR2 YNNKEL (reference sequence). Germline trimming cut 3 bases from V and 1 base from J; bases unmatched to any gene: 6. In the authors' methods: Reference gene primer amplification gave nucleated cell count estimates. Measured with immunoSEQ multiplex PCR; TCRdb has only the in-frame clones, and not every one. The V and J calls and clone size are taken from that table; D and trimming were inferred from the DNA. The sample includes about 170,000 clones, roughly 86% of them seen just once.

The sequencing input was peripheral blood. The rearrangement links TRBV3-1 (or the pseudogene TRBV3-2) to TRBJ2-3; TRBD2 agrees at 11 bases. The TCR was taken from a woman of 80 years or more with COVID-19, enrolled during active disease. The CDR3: CASSQAKTSGGTDTQYF. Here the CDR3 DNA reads TGTGCCAGCAGCCAGGCAAAGACTAGCGGGGGCACAGATACGCAGTATTTT.